This T cell receptor (beta chain) was obtained from a study of cytomegalovirus exposure and HLA in healthy donors. A remark on this clone: Its antigen is currently unknown.

The CDR3 is 13 amino acids. In germline, CDR1 is MNHEY, CDR2 SMNVEV (reference sequence). Trimming left V 5 bases short and J 6 bases short, with 13 bases between. Findings and limits, study-wide: A likely sequencing artifact accounted for one observed cluster of highly shared sequence variants. Looking again later, the authors saw that most CMV-associated TCR beta chains seemed HLA-restricted.

With 60 Vbeta and 13 Jbeta primers, the PCR was carried out. Sequencing used immunoSEQ multiplex PCR; TCRdb keeps in-frame clones, though not all of them. The sample shows 100,000 to 150,000 clones, approximately 80% of them seen only once. Sequenced sample: PBMCs. The chain couples TRBV27 to TRBJ1-2, with D hard to call. The receptor's source is a woman between 35 and 50 years old in good health and CMV-seronegative. The CDR3 loop is CASSLTPGNGYTF. The CDR3 DNA sequence: TGTGCCAGCAGTCTTACCCCGGGGAATGGCTACACCTTC.